What follows describes a single T cell receptor beta chain. Antigen specificity is unknown. Germline CDR1 and CDR2: MNHEY and SVGAGI. V shed 6 bases and J shed 7 bases, with 15 bases lying between them. The CDR3 extends over 13 amino acids. This sample is drawn from a study of shared clonotypes between healthy human individuals. Study as a whole: Plates per donor: three CD4 naive, three CD4 memory, two CD8 naive, one CD8 memory.

A deep-level run was used for the assay. Produced via immunoSEQ multiplex PCR; TCRdb's table is partial and in-frame only. The data show 2.5 million or so clones, approximately 90% seen once. The study's findings and limits: Incomplete sequencing of sorted subsets was indicated by rarefaction despite large depth. In several donors, about 5% of naive CD4 clonotypes appeared in common.

The material sequenced was naive CD4+ T cells sorted from blood. Stated subset: CD45RA+ positively selected. This sequence was found in a man younger than 35 in good health. The chain couples TRBV6-5 to TRBJ1-2; D call uncertain. The CDR3 sequence: CASRKTAWAGYTF. As DNA, the CDR3 is TGTGCCAGCAGAAAAACAGCCTGGGCTGGCTACACCTTC.